The rows below give T cell receptor beta chains drawn from one sample of a study of regulatory T cells in long-lasting Graves disease. MiXCR, applied by TCRdb to the multiplex PCR reads, yields one record per CDR3 protein. The sample holds some 340,000 distinct CDR3 sequences, about 12% seen once. These data also featured in a second study, about T cells in Graves' hyperthyroidism and ophthalmopathy.

The sequencing here drew on peripheral blood mononuclear cells (PBMCs), taken at new diagnosis, from a patient treated with antithyroid drugs. Receptor source: a woman aged 18-30 years with Graves disease. The CDR3 runs from the conserved cysteine through the conserved F or W. A D gene is named only where the DNA matches it firmly. Clone sizes are given selectively: once, few, many, or a class where the clone is expanded.

v_call: TRBV5-5; d_call: TRBD1; j_call: TRBJ2-7; clone_size: -; cdr3_aa: CASSLTYRGPSYEQYF; cdr3_nt: TGTGCCAGCAGCTTGACGTACAGGGGCCCCTCCTACGAGCAGTACTTC
v_call: TRBV6-1; d_call: -; j_call: TRBJ2-7; clone_size: -; cdr3_aa: CASSQELESSYEQYF; cdr3_nt: TGTGCCAGCTCCCAAGAGTTAGAGAGCTCCTACGAGCAGTACTTC
v_call: TRBV19; d_call: TRBD2; j_call: TRBJ2-1; clone_size: -; cdr3_aa: CASSRGLAGSNEQFF; cdr3_nt: TGTGCCAGTAGCCGTGGACTAGCGGGGAGCAATGAGCAGTTCTTC
v_call: TRBV20-1; d_call: -; j_call: TRBJ1-2; clone_size: many; cdr3_aa: CSSIEPYGYTF; cdr3_nt: TGCAGCTCAATAGAACCCTATGGCTACACCTTC
v_call: TRBV7-9; d_call: TRBD1; j_call: TRBJ2-7; clone_size: many; cdr3_aa: CASSFGQGYEQYF; cdr3_nt: TGTGCCAGCAGCTTCGGACAGGGGTACGAGCAGTACTTC
v_call: TRBV15; d_call: -; j_call: TRBJ2-1; clone_size: many; cdr3_aa: CATSGWLDEQFF; cdr3_nt: TGTGCCACCAGCGGATGGTTGGATGAGCAGTTCTTC
v_call: TRBV5-4; d_call: -; j_call: TRBJ2-3; clone_size: few; cdr3_aa: CASIDRTDLDTQYF; cdr3_nt: TGTGCCAGCATCGACCGGACTGACTTGGATACGCAGTATTTT
v_call: TRBV24-1; d_call: -; j_call: TRBJ1-4; clone_size: few; cdr3_aa: CATSDPDSFKLFF; cdr3_nt: TGTGCCACCAGTGATCCGGACAGTTTTAAACTGTTTTTT
v_call: TRBV28; d_call: -; j_call: TRBJ2-6; clone_size: many; cdr3_aa: CASSPRGSGANVLTF; cdr3_nt: TGTGCCAGCAGTCCCCGGGGTTCTGGGGCCAACGTCCTGACTTTC
v_call: TRBV28; d_call: -; j_call: TRBJ1-6; clone_size: many; cdr3_aa: CASAPLKIVSPLHF; cdr3_nt: TGTGCCAGCGCCCCCCTTAAAATAGTGTCACCCCTCCACTTT
v_call: TRBV12-5; d_call: -; j_call: TRBJ1-1; clone_size: many; cdr3_aa: CASGDGRGGTEAFF; cdr3_nt: TGTGCTAGTGGTGATGGACGCGGGGGCACTGAAGCTTTCTTT
v_call: TRBV4-3; d_call: TRBD1; j_call: TRBJ2-5; clone_size: many; cdr3_aa: CASSQDGSGGPETQYF; cdr3_nt: TGCGCCAGCAGCCAAGATGGTTCAGGGGGCCCAGAGACCCAGTACTTC
v_call: TRBV30; d_call: TRBD1; j_call: TRBJ1-1; clone_size: many; cdr3_aa: CAWSVTGEGTEAFF; cdr3_nt: TGTGCCTGGAGTGTAACAGGGGAGGGGACTGAAGCTTTCTTT
v_call: TRBV5-6; d_call: -; j_call: TRBJ1-1; clone_size: many; cdr3_aa: CASSHAPGSYTEAFF; cdr3_nt: TGTGCCAGCAGTCACGCCCCCGGTAGCTACACTGAAGCTTTCTTT
v_call: TRBV20-1; d_call: TRBD1; j_call: TRBJ1-2; clone_size: many; cdr3_aa: CSKGALTYGYTF; cdr3_nt: TGCAGTAAGGGGGCCCTCACCTATGGCTACACCTTC
v_call: TRBV5-5; d_call: TRBD1; j_call: TRBJ1-1; clone_size: -; cdr3_aa: CASSFMTGRNTEAFF; cdr3_nt: TGTGCCAGCAGCTTCATGACAGGGCGGAACACTGAAGCTTTCTTT
v_call: TRBV19; d_call: TRBD1; j_call: TRBJ2-5; clone_size: -; cdr3_aa: CAARGQGAETQYF; cdr3_nt: TGTGCCGCAAGGGGACAGGGGGCAGAGACCCAGTACTTC
v_call: TRBV19; d_call: TRBD2; j_call: TRBJ2-1; clone_size: few; cdr3_aa: CASNPSGSSYEQFF; cdr3_nt: TGTGCCAGTAACCCTAGCGGGAGTTCCTATGAGCAGTTCTTC
v_call: TRBV19; d_call: -; j_call: TRBJ1-2; clone_size: -; cdr3_aa: CASSQEVKYTSNYGYTF; cdr3_nt: TGTGCCAGTAGCCAGGAGGTGAAGTATACGTCTAACTATGGCTACACCTTC
v_call: TRBV19; d_call: -; j_call: TRBJ1-2; clone_size: few; cdr3_aa: CASNVPGQLSNYGYTF; cdr3_nt: TGTGCCAGTAACGTACCCGGTCAGCTGTCTAACTATGGCTACACCTTC